This entry describes one TCR beta chain. As yet, its antigen is unknown. This entry comes from a study of T cells in Graves' hyperthyroidism and ophthalmopathy. Broader study findings: Within blood appeared most thyroid clonotypes that had expanded above 0.001.

The length of the CDR3 is 13 residues. The V gene end was trimmed by 8 bases and the J gene end by 3 bases; junction bases not matched to a gene: 6. From germline, CDR1 is SQVTM and CDR2 ANQGSEA. It was RNA transcripts that yielded the amplified TCR beta CDR3 regions. Using the HTBI primer set, a first-round RT-PCR was run on the TCR CDR3. TCRdb reanalysed the multiplex PCR reads using MiXCR and keeps one entry per CDR3 protein. The repertoire consists of more than 95,000 distinct CDR3 sequences, with about half occurring once and the leading ten covering under 30%. A roughly 9.1 ml volume of fresh peripheral blood provided the PBMCs.

The rearrangement uses TRBV29-1 and TRBJ2-3, with TRBD1 matching 9 bases. Sequenced: blood. The receptor comes from a man aged 40-49 years with Graves' hyperthyroidism. For the CDR3, the DNA is TGCAGCTTGGACAGGGGAGGAACAGATACGCAGTATTTT. It translates to CSLDRGGTDTQYF.